This TCR beta chain is from a study of beta chain features in type 1 diabetes. On this clone itself: Its cognate antigen is unknown.

This CDR3 comprises 13 residues. The germline V and J ends were trimmed by 0 bases and 8 bases, with 10 bases remaining between them. Looked up from germline, CDR1 is LGHNA and CDR2 is YNFKEQ. Expressed TCRB transcripts got sequenced, as all isolated RNA was reverse transcribed. Assay used: immunoSEQ multiplex PCR; TCRdb lists only in-frame clones, some missing. The table has 100,000 to 150,000 clones, roughly 10% seen once; the top ten hold about 0.7%. General study findings and limits: Moderate but significant shortening of TCRB CDR3s was recorded in all four CD4+ subsets from Type 1 diabetes patients. Researchers caution that PCR might favor shorter templates, equally among patients and controls.

This receptor was taken from a man younger than 45 with type 1 diabetes. The V gene is TRBV4-2, the J gene TRBJ1-2; no reliable D call. Sample: central memory CD4+ T cells from blood. The CDR3 DNA follows: TGTGCCAGCAGCCAAGATCCGGAGGGAGGCTACACCTTC. Its protein product is CASSQDPEGGYTF.